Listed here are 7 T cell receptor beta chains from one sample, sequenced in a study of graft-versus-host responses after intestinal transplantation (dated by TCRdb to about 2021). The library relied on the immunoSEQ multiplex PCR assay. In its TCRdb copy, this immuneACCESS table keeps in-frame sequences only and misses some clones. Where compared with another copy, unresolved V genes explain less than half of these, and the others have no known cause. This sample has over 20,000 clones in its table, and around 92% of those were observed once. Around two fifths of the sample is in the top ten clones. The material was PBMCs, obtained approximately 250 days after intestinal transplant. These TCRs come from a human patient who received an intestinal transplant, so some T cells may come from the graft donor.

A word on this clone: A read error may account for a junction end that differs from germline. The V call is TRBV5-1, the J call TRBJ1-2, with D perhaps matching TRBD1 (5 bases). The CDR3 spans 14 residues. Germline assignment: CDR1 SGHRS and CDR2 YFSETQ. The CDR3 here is CASRDGAFNSGYTF. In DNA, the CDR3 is TGCGCCAGTCGGGACGGAGCTTTCAACTCTGGCTACACCTTC. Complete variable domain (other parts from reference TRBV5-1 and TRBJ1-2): KAGVTQTPRYLIKTRGQQVTLSCSPISGHRSVSWYQQTPGQGLQFLFEYFSETQRNKGNFPGRFSGRQFSNSRSEMNVSTLELGDSALYLCASRDGAFNSGYTFGSGTRLTVV.

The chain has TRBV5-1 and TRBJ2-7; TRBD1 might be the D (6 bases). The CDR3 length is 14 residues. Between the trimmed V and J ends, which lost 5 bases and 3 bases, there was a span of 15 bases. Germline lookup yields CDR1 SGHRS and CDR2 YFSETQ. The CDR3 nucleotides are TGCGCCAGCAGTTCCGGGACATATCTCTACGAGCAGTACTTC. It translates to CASSSGTYLYEQYF.

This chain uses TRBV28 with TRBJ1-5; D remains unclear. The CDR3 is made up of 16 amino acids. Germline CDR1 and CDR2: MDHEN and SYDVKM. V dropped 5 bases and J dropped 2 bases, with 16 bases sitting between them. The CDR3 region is CASSPSQERRNQPQHF. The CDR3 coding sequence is TGTGCCAGCAGTCCCTCCCAGGAAAGGCGCAATCAGCCCCAGCATTTT.

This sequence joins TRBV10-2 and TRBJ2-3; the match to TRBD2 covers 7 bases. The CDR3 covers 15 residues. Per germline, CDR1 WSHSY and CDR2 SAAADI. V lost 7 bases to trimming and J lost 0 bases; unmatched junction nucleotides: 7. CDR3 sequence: CASNPPSGSTDTQYF. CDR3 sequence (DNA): TGCGCCAGCAATCCCCCTAGCGGAAGCACAGATACGCAGTATTTT.

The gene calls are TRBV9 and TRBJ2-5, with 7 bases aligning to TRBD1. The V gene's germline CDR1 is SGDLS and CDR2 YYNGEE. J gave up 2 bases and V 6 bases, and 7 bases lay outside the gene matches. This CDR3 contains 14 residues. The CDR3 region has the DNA TGTGCCAGCACCCGGGGCAGGGGGCAAGAGACCCAGTACTTC. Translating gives CASTRGRGQETQYF.

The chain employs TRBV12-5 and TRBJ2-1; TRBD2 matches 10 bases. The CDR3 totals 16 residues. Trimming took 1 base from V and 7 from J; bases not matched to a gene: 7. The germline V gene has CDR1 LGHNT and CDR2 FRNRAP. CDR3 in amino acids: CASGLGSSGRQNEQFF. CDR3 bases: TGTGCTAGTGGTTTGGGCAGTAGCGGGAGGCAAAATGAGCAGTTCTTC.

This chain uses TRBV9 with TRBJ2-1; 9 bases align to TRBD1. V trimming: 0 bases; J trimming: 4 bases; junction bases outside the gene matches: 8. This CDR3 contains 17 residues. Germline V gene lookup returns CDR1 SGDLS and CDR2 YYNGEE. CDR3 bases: TGTGCCAGCAGCGTAGAGGTTTGGGGACAGGGTTACAATGAGCAGTTCTTC. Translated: CASSVEVWGQGYNEQFF.